A single sample gave rise to the 12 T cell receptor beta chains below, sequenced in a study of CD8 T cells in ankylosing spondylitis. MiXCR, applied by TCRdb to the 5' RACE reads, yields one record per CDR3 protein. The repertoire holds 150,000 or so distinct CDR3 sequences, 9.8% seen once, with around 16% in the top ten. Sequencing was performed on blood, either unsorted or a sorted T cell fraction (not recorded which). These TCRs come from a female donor with ankylosing spondylitis or in good health (not recorded which).

This clonotype was picked up a small number of times. V usage is TRBV7-9 and J usage is TRBJ2-2; 8 bases fit TRBD1. The CDR3 sequence is 16 residues long. Germline V lookup: CDR1 SEHNR, CDR2 FQNEAQ (reference sequence). Unmatched junction bases numbered 15, after V lost 5 bases and J lost 10 bases. The CDR3 is CASSETPTGVWLELFF. CDR3 nucleotides: TGTGCCAGCAGCGAGACGCCGACAGGGGTCTGGCTGGAGCTGTTTTTT.

The chain recombines TRBV7-2 with TRBJ2-5; the D gene is possibly TRBD1 (5 bases). Trimming removed 1 base at V and 4 bases at J, with 16 bases between. The germline V gene encodes CDR1 SGHTA and CDR2 FQGNSA. This CDR3 contains 16 residues. CDR3 region: CASSLVGLLGVETQYF. The DNA of the CDR3 is TGTGCCAGCAGCTTAGTAGGGCTTCTAGGGGTAGAGACCCAGTACTTC. The full variable domain, rest sourced from reference TRBV7-2 and TRBJ2-5, is GAGVSQSPSNKVTEKGKDVELRCDPISGHTALYWYRQSLGQGLEFLIYFQGNSAPDKSGLPSDRFSAERTGGSVSTLTIQRTQQEDSAVYLCASSLVGLLGVETQYFGPGTRLLVL.

This chain links TRBV30 with TRBJ2-1; D may be TRBD2 (5 bases). The V end lost 2 bases, the J end lost 2 bases, and 7 bases lay between the germline ends. This CDR3 contains 13 residues. Germline CDR1 and CDR2: GTSNPN and SVGIG (reference sequence). The CDR3 region has the DNA TGTGCCTGGAGTATTAGCGCCTACAATGAGCAGTTCTTC. Amino acids: CAWSISAYNEQFF.

This clonotype appeared many times. The chain combines TRBV7-9 with TRBJ2-3; D unresolved. In germline, CDR1 is SEHNR, CDR2 FQNEAQ (reference sequence). V lost 5 bases and J lost 6, with 18 bases in between. CDR3 length: 15 amino acids. DNA for the CDR3: TGTGCCAGCAGCCCCCCCGAGCCGGTCTTGGATACGCAGTATTTT. The encoded protein is CASSPPEPVLDTQYF. Together with reference TRBV7-9 and TRBJ2-3, the CDR3 gives the full variable domain: DTGVSQNPRHKITKRGQNVTFRCDPISEHNRLYWYRQTLGQGPEFLTYFQNEAQLEKSRLLSDRFSAERPKGSFSTLEIQRTEQGDSAMYLCASSPPEPVLDTQYFGPGTRLTVL.

The chain carries TRBV7-9 and TRBJ2-2, with 9 bases lining up with TRBD2. The CDR3 runs to 17 residues. The germline V gene encodes CDR1 SEHNR and CDR2 FQNEAQ (reference sequence). J was trimmed by 1 base and V by 5 bases; bases with no gene match: 8. The CDR3 nucleotides read TGTGCCAGCAGCGGCCAGGGCGGGAGGGTGAACACCGGGGAGCTGTTTTTT. This codes for CASSGQGGRVNTGELFF.

V and J are TRBV28 and TRBJ2-2; no clear D gene. Trimming took off 6 bases at V and 5 bases at J, with 19 bases between the two ends. The CDR3 runs 16 residues. CDR1 is MDHEN and CDR2 is SYDVKM in the germline V gene. CDR3 sequence: CASRTQEGIGTGELFF. The CDR3 DNA reads as TGTGCCAGCAGAACCCAAGAAGGTATAGGTACCGGGGAGCTGTTTTTT.

This clonotype was recorded a few times. The rearrangement uses TRBV7-3 and TRBJ2-5; 10 nucleotides match TRBD2. V trimming: 4 bases; J trimming: 3 bases; junction bases outside the gene matches: 11. There are 17 residues in the CDR3. Germline CDR1 and CDR2: SGHTA and FQGTGA. CDR3 DNA: TGTGCCAGCAGCTCCCCCGTAGCGGGAGGAGGGGAAGAGACCCAGTACTTC. Translation gives CASSSPVAGGGEETQYF.

For this clonotype: The limits of the CDR3 on the DNA are not certain, so only TCRdb's listed CDR3 is given. The chain uses TRBV21-1 and TRBJ2-7. TRBV21-1 counts as a pseudogene. The CDR3 totals 12 residues, both ends included. The CDR3 sequence: CDVAGGTYEQYF.

Only a few counts were recorded for this clonotype. The CDR3 nucleotides read TGTGCCACCGGCAGCAGAGAAAACTATGGCTACACCTTC. This translates into CATGSRENYGYTF. This sequence joins TRBV24-1 and TRBJ1-2; D unresolved. Trimming stripped 9 bases from V and 2 bases from J, with 12 bases between. The germline V gene encodes CDR1 KGHDR and CDR2 SFDVKD. CDR3 length equals 13 residues.

This clonotype has only one observation. The chain carries TRBV9 and TRBJ2-1; 9 bases are a match to TRBD2. CDR1 and CDR2 from the germline V gene are SGDLS and YYNGEE. With 4 bases clipped from V and 2 bases from J, the junction kept 4 bases outside the gene matches. This CDR3 contains 15 residues. CDR3 in amino acids: CASSPSGAPYNEQFF. The DNA of the CDR3 is TGTGCCAGCAGCCCTAGCGGGGCCCCCTACAATGAGCAGTTCTTC.

This clonotype was counted between two and nine times. The chain links TRBV6-5 to TRBJ2-7; 7 bases agree with TRBD2. The germline V gene has CDR1 MNHEY and CDR2 SVGAGI. V lost 4 bases, J lost 2 bases, and 5 bases stayed unmatched. The CDR3 is made up of 14 amino acids. The CDR3 DNA sequence: TGTGCCAGCAGTTTGACTAGCATCGCCTACGAGCAGTACTTC. The encoded protein is CASSLTSIAYEQYF.

This clonotype has a count of ten or more. This chain uses TRBV4-3 with TRBJ2-5; D gene ambiguous. Trimming pared 2 bases from V and 9 bases from J, leaving 13 bases between. Germline CDR1 LGHNA, CDR2 YSLEER. The CDR3 consists of 13 residues. CDR3 loop: CASSQSTGGAQYF. CDR3 DNA sequence: TGCGCCAGCAGCCAATCGACGGGTGGGGCCCAGTACTTC.